These T cell receptor beta chains were read from a single sample in a study of T cell changes during pregnancy in multiple sclerosis. Sequencing used immunoSEQ multiplex PCR; TCRdb keeps in-frame clones, though not all of them. The table records nearly 110,000 clones, about 90% of them present only once. The specimen was peripheral blood, collected before pregnancy. These receptors all stem from a female donor with multiple sclerosis, enrolled in a pregnancy study. CDR3s include the opening cysteine and the closing phenylalanine or tryptophan. D genes are given only for firm matches. Only some rows state a clone size, as once, few, many or a class for expanded clones.

>TRBJ2-5|TRBV30|TRBD1|-
TGTGCCTGGGCAGGGGGAGAGACCCAGTACTTC
CAWAGGETQYF
>TRBJ1-6|TRBV6-1|-|-
TGTGCCAGCAGTGAAGTAGGCAGGGGTTCACCCCTCCACTTT
CASSEVGRGSPLHF
>TRBJ2-7|TRBV30|-|-
TGTGCCTGGAGTGAGGGACAAGGAGGCGAGCAGTACTTC
CAWSEGQGGEQYF
>TRBJ1-2|TRBV29-1|-|-
TGCAGCGTTGATTCAGGCAGCCACCCTAACTATGGCTACACCTTC
CSVDSGSHPNYGYTF
>TRBJ2-1|TRBV19|TRBD2|-
TGTGCCAGTAGTAGGACTAGCGGGAGAATTGCCTACAATGAGCAGTTCTTC
CASSRTSGRIAYNEQFF
>TRBJ2-3|TRBV14|-|-
TGTGCCAGCAGCCAAGAGTTGCGGCTACTGGGAGATACGCAGTATTTT
CASSQELRLLGDTQYF
>TRBJ2-2|TRBV5-1|-|-
TGCGCCAGCAGCTTGGAGGGGGGGCGACGACGGGAGCTGTTTTTT
CASSLEGGRRRELFF
>TRBJ1-1|TRBV7-9|TRBD1|-
TGTGCCAGCAGCTTACGACAGGGTGTATCCACTGAAGCTTTCTTT
CASSLRQGVSTEAFF
>TRBJ2-7|TRBV10-3|TRBD2|-
TGTGCCATCAGCGAGGGACTAGTATACGAGCAGTACTTC
CAISEGLVYEQYF
>TRBJ2-7|TRBV27|-|-
TGTGCCAGCAGTTTAGGACAGCTACACGAGCAGTACTTC
CASSLGQLHEQYF
>TRBJ2-7|TRBV28|-|-
TGTGCCAGCAGCAAGACGCGGGGGCCCGGGGTTTACGAGCAGTACTTC
CASSKTRGPGVYEQYF
>TRBJ2-1|TRBV28|TRBD2|-
TGTGCCAGCAGTTTATTAACCCTGACAGGGAGGCTAGCGGGAAGTAATGAGCAGTTCTTC
CASSLLTLTGRLAGSNEQFF
>TRBJ1-1|TRBV30|TRBD1|-
TGTGCCTGGAGTACAGGGGGGAGCACTGAAGCTTTCTTT
CAWSTGGSTEAFF
>TRBJ2-1|TRBV25-1|TRBD2|-
TGTGCCAGCAGTGAAGTGGGAGGGCCTTATGAGCAGTTCTTC
CASSEVGGPYEQFF
>TRBJ2-5|TRBV28|TRBD1|-
TGTGCCAGCAGTCTACAACGACAGGGTAGAGAGACCCAGTACTTC
CASSLQRQGRETQYF
>TRBJ2-1|TRBV25-1|-|once
TGTGCCAGCAGTGAACGCCCCGCGGGTGCCTCCTACAATGAGCAGTTCTTC
CASSERPAGASYNEQFF